Each of the 23 T cell receptor beta chains below was sequenced from the same sample in a study of blood T cell repertoires in COVID-19. Libraries were prepared by immunoSEQ multiplex PCR; TCRdb keeps only in-frame clonotypes and omits some of them. Of 150,000 or so clones in the sample, roughly 89% were seen once. Source material: PBMCs or T cells enriched from blood (not recorded which). Receptors originate from a man aged 45 to 65 who had recovered from COVID-19.

This chain uses TRBV3-1 (or the pseudogene TRBV3-2) with TRBJ1-1; weak D call: TRBD1 (5 bases). Germline V gene sequence: CDR1 LGHDT, CDR2 YNNKEL (reference sequence). The V end was cut by 5 bases, the J end by 3 bases, with 10 bases between. This CDR3 comprises 13 residues. CDR3 loop: CASSTQEDTEAFF. The DNA for the CDR3 is TGTGCCAGCAGCACACAGGAAGACACTGAAGCTTTCTTT.

The V call is TRBV7-3, the J call TRBJ2-5; 7 positions match TRBD1. Germline assignment: CDR1 SGHTA and CDR2 FQGTGA. V gave up 4 bases and J gave up 5 bases; unmatched junction bases: 4. The CDR3 is made up of 13 amino acids. The DNA of the CDR3 is TGTGCCAGCAGCTCTGGACAGGCCGAGACCCAGTACTTC. It is translated as CASSSGQAETQYF.

This clone has a handful of counts. The gene calls are TRBV28 and TRBJ1-1; no clear D gene. The germline gives CDR1 MDHEN, CDR2 SYDVKM. The ends were cut back, 2 bases at V and 1 base at J, with 8 bases in the middle. This CDR3 is built from 14 residues. CDR3 DNA: TGTGCCAGCAGTTTACCCCACGGGAACACTGAAGCTTTCTTT. Protein: CASSLPHGNTEAFF.

The table lists this clone with a count of one. The J gene is TRBJ1-6, the V gene TRBV7-2; weak D call: TRBD1 (6 bases). V was shortened by 3 bases and J by 7 bases, with 13 bases between the two germline ends. Germline V gives CDR1 SGHTA, CDR2 FQGNSA. The CDR3 is 15 amino acids. The CDR3 nucleotides are TGTGCCAGCAGCTTTCTTCTCAGGGGAAATTCACCCCTCCACTTT. As protein: CASSFLLRGNSPLHF.

This clone has just one count. The chain has TRBV27 and TRBJ2-2; a possible D gene is TRBD2 (7 bases). V was trimmed by 3 bases and J by 2 bases, leaving 16 bases between them. Germline CDR1 reads MNHEY; CDR2 reads SMNVEV (reference sequence). CDR3 length equals 17 residues. Here the CDR3 DNA reads TGTGCCAGCAGTTTGGGGCTGGGGGGGGCAAACACCGGGGAGCTGTTTTTT. Translating gives CASSLGLGGANTGELFF.

The rearrangement links TRBV7-9 to TRBJ1-4, with a tentative D call TRBD1 (5 bases). V dropped 4 bases and J dropped 8 bases, with 14 bases sitting between them. The CDR3 extends over 14 amino acids. Germline CDR1 reads SEHNR; CDR2 reads FQNEAQ (reference sequence). Here the CDR3 DNA reads TGTGCCAGCAGCTCCACTGGGGCGGGGGAAAAACTGTTTTTT. It encodes CASSSTGAGEKLFF.

The chain joins TRBV28 to TRBJ1-1; unclear D gene. There are 13 residues in the CDR3. With 5 bases removed from V and 1 base from J, the gap between germline ends came to 8 bases. Germline CDR1 MDHEN, CDR2 SYDVKM. The CDR3 DNA follows: TGTGCCAGCAGTCTCCTGGCGAACACTGAAGCTTTCTTT. Its protein product is CASSLLANTEAFF. The entire variable domain, with the rest obtained from reference TRBV28 and TRBJ1-1, is as follows: DVKVTQSSRYLVKRTGEKVFLECVQDMDHENMFWYRQDPGLGLRLIYFSYDVKMKEKGDIPEGYSVSREKKERFSLILESASTNQTSMYLCASSLLANTEAFFGQGTRLTVV.

This sequence joins TRBV19 and TRBJ2-7, with 8 bases matching TRBD2. The CDR3 sequence is 14 residues long. The ends lost 5 bases at V and 5 bases at J; junction bases unmatched: 8. Germline values: CDR1 LNHDA, CDR2 SQIVND (reference sequence). As DNA, the CDR3 is TGTGCCAGTAGTCCCCCGGGGGGGGGACACGAGCAGTACTTC. This codes for CASSPPGGGHEQYF.

The chain uses TRBV19 and TRBJ1-6, with unresolved D. V dropped 3 bases and J dropped 8 bases, with 17 bases sitting between them. CDR3 length: 16 amino acids. CDR1 is LNHDA, CDR2 SQIVND, per germline (reference sequence). CDR3 coding DNA: TGTGCCAGTAGTATCTCTTTAGCGACCGGAGATTCACCCCTCCACTTT. Its protein is CASSISLATGDSPLHF.

V gene TRBV20-1 combines with J gene TRBJ1-2; unclear D gene. The length of the CDR3 is 14 residues. CDR1 and CDR2 (germline): DFQATT, SNEGSKA (reference sequence). V lost 3 bases and J 4 bases, leaving 15 bases between the germline ends. The DNA for the CDR3 is TGCAGTGCTAGTATGTCAGCCCGGGGCTATGGCTACACCTTC. This sequence encodes CSASMSARGYGYTF.

The chain uses TRBV28 and TRBJ2-7, with 7 bases matching TRBD2. V lost 6 bases to trimming and J lost 0 bases; unmatched junction nucleotides: 8. The germline V gene has CDR1 MDHEN and CDR2 SYDVKM. This CDR3 is built from 15 residues. The CDR3 bases are TGTGCCAGCAGCTTCCACGGGGGGTCCTCCTACGAGCAGTACTTC. As protein: CASSFHGGSSYEQYF.

This clone was seen more than once but under ten times. The chain joins TRBV11-2 to TRBJ2-3; the D gene is possibly TRBD2 (5 bases). CDR1 and CDR2 (germline): SGHAT, FQNNGV. Trimming removed 6 bases at V and 4 bases at J, with 20 bases between. The CDR3 has 16 amino acids. This CDR3 reads CASSPTRGLVSDTQYF. Written as DNA, the CDR3 is TGTGCCAGCAGTCCCACTCGCGGGCTGGTTTCAGATACGCAGTATTTT.

This clone was seen a few times. The V call is TRBV6-5, the J call TRBJ1-1; 7 bases agree with TRBD1. CDR1 is MNHEY and CDR2 is SVGAGI in the germline V gene. This CDR3 spans 15 amino acids. Trimming cost V 2 bases and J 1 base; bases outside gene matches: 4. The CDR3 protein is CASSYTRTGNTEAFF. DNA of the CDR3: TGTGCCAGCAGTTACACACGGACAGGGAACACTGAAGCTTTCTTT.

This clone was seen just once. The chain recombines TRBV7-3 with TRBJ1-1; 8 bases match TRBD1. The V gene's germline CDR1 is SGHTA and CDR2 FQGTGA. Trimming removed 5 bases from V and 1 base from J; junction bases left unmatched: 3. CDR3 length: 14 amino acids. The CDR3 reads CASSPDRANTEAFF. The CDR3 nucleotides are TGTGCCAGCAGCCCGGACAGGGCGAACACTGAAGCTTTCTTT.

This chain uses TRBV27 with TRBJ1-2; the match to TRBD1 covers 11 bases. The junction had 14 bases not matched to a gene; V was cut back by 2 bases and J by 6 bases. Germline V gene sequence: CDR1 MNHEY, CDR2 SMNVEV (reference sequence). CDR3 length equals 18 residues. Written as DNA, the CDR3 is TGTGCCAGCAGTTTACGCGTACCCCGGACAGGGGGCGCGCATGGCTACACCTTC. This gives the protein CASSLRVPRTGGAHGYTF.

This chain connects TRBV7-2 to TRBJ2-1; D uncertain. Per the germline V gene, CDR1 is SGHTA and CDR2 is FQGNSA. The V end was cut by 5 bases, the J end by 5 bases, with 10 bases between. The CDR3 length is 13 residues. The CDR3 sequence: CASSRYRNNEQFF. Here the CDR3 DNA reads TGTGCCAGCAGCCGATACAGAAACAATGAGCAGTTCTTC.

The chain's CDR3 is CASSSGIRIVGEKLFF. In DNA, the CDR3 is TGTGCCAGCAGCTCCGGGATCCGGATCGTAGGTGAAAAACTGTTTTTT. The J gene is TRBJ1-4, the V gene TRBV9, with unresolved D. V was clipped by 4 bases and J by 7 bases, with 20 bases between them. CDR1 and CDR2 from the germline V gene are SGDLS and YYNGEE. The CDR3 has 16 residues. Full variable domain (outside the CDR3, taken from reference TRBV9 and TRBJ1-4): DSGVTQTPKHLITATGQRVTLRCSPRSGDLSVYWYQQSLDQGLQFLIQYYNGEERAKGNILERFSAQQFPDLHSELNLSSLELGDSALYFCASSSGIRIVGEKLFFGSGTQLSVL.

V usage is TRBV19 and J usage is TRBJ1-1; 7 nucleotides match TRBD1. The CDR3 runs 16 residues. The V gene's germline CDR1 is LNHDA and CDR2 SQIVND (reference sequence). V shed 1 base, J shed 0 bases, and the junction held 5 bases outside the gene matches. The CDR3 spells CASSIAGTVMNTEAFF. As DNA, the CDR3 is TGTGCCAGTAGTATAGCTGGGACAGTTATGAACACTGAAGCTTTCTTT.

This clone was picked up one time. The CDR3 region is CASSSRGSGSRNTGELFF. Here the CDR3 DNA reads TGTGCCAGCAGCTCCAGGGGTAGCGGGAGTAGGAACACCGGGGAGCTGTTTTTT. V usage is TRBV7-9 and J usage is TRBJ2-2; 9 bases are shared with TRBD2. This CDR3 spans 18 amino acids. V dropped 4 bases and J dropped 1; count of bases not matched to a gene: 10. Germline V gives CDR1 SEHNR, CDR2 FQNEAQ (reference sequence).

This clone showed up just a few times. The junction does not match germline at one end; this may be a read error. The CDR3 sequence: CATSVGQGFDF. The CDR3 bases are TGTGCCACCAGTGTCGGACAGGGGTTTGACTTC. The genes are TRBV24-1 and TRBJ2-5; 9 bases map to TRBD1. The CDR3 is made up of 11 amino acids. Per germline, CDR1 KGHDR and CDR2 SFDVKD.

The DNA of the CDR3 is TGTGCCAGCAGTTTCGGGACAGCCTTCAATGAGCAGTTCTTC. Protein sequence: CASSFGTAFNEQFF. V is TRBV5-8 and J is TRBJ2-1; 7 nucleotides line up with TRBD1. The CDR3 loop spans 14 amino acids. Trimming cost V 5 bases and J 6 bases; bases outside gene matches: 8. The germline gives CDR1 SGHTS, CDR2 YDEGEE. Drawing the rest from reference TRBV5-8 and TRBJ2-1, the complete variable domain is EAGVTQSPTHLIKTRGQQATLRCSPISGHTSVYWYQQALGLGLQFLLWYDEGEERNRGNFPPRFSGRQFPNYSSELNVNALELEDSALYLCASSFGTAFNEQFFGPGTRLTVL.

This clone was seen a single time. The CDR3 sequence: CASGGLLNYGYTF. The CDR3 DNA follows: TGCGCCAGCGGGGGCCTTCTTAACTATGGCTACACCTTC. This rearrangement joins TRBV5-1 to TRBJ1-2; maybe TRBD1 (6 bases). This CDR3 contains 13 residues. In germline, CDR1 is SGHRS, CDR2 YFSETQ. Trimming stripped 7 bases from V and 1 base from J, with 11 bases between.

The table lists this clone with a count of one. This chain links TRBV18 with TRBJ1-5; D is undetermined. CDR3 length: 14 amino acids. The germline V gene encodes CDR1 KGHSH and CDR2 LQKENI. With 5 bases removed from V and 3 bases from J, the gap between germline ends came to 11 bases. The CDR3 bases are TGTGCCAGCTCAAAAGAACAATACAATCAGCCCCAGCATTTT. Protein sequence: CASSKEQYNQPQHF.